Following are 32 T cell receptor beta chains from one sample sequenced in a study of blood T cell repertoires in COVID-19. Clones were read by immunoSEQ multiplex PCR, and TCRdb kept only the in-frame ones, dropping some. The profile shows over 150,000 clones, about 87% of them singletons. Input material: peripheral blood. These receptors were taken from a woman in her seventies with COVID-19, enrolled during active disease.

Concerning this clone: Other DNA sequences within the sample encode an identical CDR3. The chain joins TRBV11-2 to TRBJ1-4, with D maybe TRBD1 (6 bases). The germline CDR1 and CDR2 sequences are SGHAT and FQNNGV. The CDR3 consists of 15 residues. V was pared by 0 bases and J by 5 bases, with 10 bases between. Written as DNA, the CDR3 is TGTGCCAGCAGCTTAGACAGGGGCCTAAATGAAAAACTGTTTTTT. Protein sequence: CASSLDRGLNEKLFF.

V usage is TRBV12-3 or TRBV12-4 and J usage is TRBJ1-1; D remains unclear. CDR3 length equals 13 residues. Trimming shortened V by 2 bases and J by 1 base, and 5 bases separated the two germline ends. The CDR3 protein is CASSLKRNTEAFF. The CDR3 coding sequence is TGTGCCAGCAGTTTAAAGCGGAACACTGAAGCTTTCTTT.

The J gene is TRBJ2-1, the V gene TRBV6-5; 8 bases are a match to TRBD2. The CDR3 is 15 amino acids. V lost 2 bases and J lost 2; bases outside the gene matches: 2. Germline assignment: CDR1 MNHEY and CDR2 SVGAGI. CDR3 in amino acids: CASSYQGLAYNEQFF. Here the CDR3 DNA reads TGTGCCAGCAGTTACCAGGGACTAGCCTACAATGAGCAGTTCTTC.

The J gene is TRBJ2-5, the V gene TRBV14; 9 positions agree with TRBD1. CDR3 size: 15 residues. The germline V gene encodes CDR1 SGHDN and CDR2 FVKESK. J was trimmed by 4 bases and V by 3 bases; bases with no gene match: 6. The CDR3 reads CASSQWTGVGETQYF. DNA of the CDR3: TGTGCCAGCAGCCAGTGGACAGGGGTAGGAGAGACCCAGTACTTC.

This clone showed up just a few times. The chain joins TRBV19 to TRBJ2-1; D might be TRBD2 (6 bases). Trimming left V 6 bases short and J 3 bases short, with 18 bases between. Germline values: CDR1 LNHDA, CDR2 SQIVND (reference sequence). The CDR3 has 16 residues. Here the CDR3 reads CASSPLAERGYNEQFF. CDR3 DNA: TGTGCCAGTAGCCCTTTAGCGGAGAGGGGCTACAATGAGCAGTTCTTC.

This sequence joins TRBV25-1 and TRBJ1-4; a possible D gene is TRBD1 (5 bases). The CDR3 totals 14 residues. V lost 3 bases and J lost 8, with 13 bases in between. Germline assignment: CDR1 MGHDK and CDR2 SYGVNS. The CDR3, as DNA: TGTGCCAGCAGTGAGGGGATCTACAGGGAAAAACTGTTTTTT. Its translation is CASSEGIYREKLFF.

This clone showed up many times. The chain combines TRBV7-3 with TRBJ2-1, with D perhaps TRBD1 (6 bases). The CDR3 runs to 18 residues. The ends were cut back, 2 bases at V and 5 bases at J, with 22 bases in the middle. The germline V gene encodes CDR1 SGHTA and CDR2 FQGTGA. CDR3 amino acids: CASSLQPWGSKGDNEQFF. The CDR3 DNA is TGTGCCAGCAGCTTACAACCCTGGGGCAGCAAGGGGGACAATGAGCAGTTCTTC.

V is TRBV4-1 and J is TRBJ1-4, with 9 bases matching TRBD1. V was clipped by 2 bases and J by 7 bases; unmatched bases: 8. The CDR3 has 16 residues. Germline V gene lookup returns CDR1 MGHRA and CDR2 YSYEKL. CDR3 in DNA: TGCGCCAGCAGCCAAACGATGACAGGGGGATTTGAAAAACTGTTTTTT. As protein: CASSQTMTGGFEKLFF.

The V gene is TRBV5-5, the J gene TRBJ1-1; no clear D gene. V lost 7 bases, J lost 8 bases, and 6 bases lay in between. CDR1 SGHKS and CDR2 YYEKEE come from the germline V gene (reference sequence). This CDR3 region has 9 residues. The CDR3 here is CASGQEAFF. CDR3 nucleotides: TGTGCCAGCGGGCAAGAAGCTTTCTTT.

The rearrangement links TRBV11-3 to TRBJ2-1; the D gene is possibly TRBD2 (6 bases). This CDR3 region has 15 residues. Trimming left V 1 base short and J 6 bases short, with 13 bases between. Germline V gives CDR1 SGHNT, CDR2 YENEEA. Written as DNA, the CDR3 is TGTGCCAGCAGCTTAGGCGGGACCCCTGGCAATGAGCAGTTCTTC. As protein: CASSLGGTPGNEQFF.

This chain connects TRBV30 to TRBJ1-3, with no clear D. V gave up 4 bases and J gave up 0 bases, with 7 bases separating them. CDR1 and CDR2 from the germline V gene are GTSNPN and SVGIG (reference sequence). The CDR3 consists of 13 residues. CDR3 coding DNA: TGTGCCTGGAACAGTGTCTCTGGAAACACCATATATTTT. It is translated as CAWNSVSGNTIYF.

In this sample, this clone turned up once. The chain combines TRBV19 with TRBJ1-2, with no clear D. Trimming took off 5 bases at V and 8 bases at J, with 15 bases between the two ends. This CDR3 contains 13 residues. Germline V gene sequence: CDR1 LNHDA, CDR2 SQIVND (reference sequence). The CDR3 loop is CASSEAQMNGYTF. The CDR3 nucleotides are TGTGCCAGTAGTGAAGCCCAAATGAACGGCTACACCTTC.

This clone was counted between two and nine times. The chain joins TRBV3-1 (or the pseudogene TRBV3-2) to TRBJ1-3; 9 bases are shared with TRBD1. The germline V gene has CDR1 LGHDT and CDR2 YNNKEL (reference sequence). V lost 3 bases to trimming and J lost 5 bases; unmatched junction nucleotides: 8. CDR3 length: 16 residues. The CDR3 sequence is CASSHRNTGGRNTIYF. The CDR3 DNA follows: TGTGCCAGCAGCCATCGGAACACAGGGGGCAGAAACACCATATATTTT.

The CDR3 region has the DNA TGTGCCAGCAGCTTGGCGACAGGGATGGATACGCAGTATTTT. Translating it yields CASSLATGMDTQYF. The chain joins TRBV5-5 to TRBJ2-3, with TRBD1 matching over 7 bases. The V segment lost 0 bases and the J segment 6 bases; nucleotides outside the gene matches: 4. The CDR3 covers 14 residues. In germline, CDR1 is SGHKS, CDR2 YYEKEE (reference sequence).

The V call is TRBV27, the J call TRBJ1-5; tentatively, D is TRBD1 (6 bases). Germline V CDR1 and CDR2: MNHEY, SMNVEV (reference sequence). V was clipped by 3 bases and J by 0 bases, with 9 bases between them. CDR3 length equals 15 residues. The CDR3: CASSFGQYSNQPQHF. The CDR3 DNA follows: TGTGCCAGCAGTTTTGGACAGTATAGCAATCAGCCCCAGCATTTT.

This CDR3 reads CASSAFGANEKLFF. The DNA of the CDR3 is TGTGCCAGCAGCGCGTTCGGGGCTAATGAAAAACTGTTTTTT. The chain uses TRBV7-8 and TRBJ1-4, with D uncertain. Trimming removed 5 bases at V and 3 bases at J, with 10 bases between. The germline V gene encodes CDR1 SGHVS and CDR2 FQNEAQ. The CDR3 has 14 amino acids.

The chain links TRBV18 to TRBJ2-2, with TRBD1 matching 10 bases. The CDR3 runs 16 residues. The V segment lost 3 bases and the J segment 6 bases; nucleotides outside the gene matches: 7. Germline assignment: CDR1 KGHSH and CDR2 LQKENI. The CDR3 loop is CASSPSPGQGAGELFF. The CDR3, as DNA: TGTGCCAGCTCACCGTCACCCGGACAGGGGGCCGGGGAGCTGTTTTTT.

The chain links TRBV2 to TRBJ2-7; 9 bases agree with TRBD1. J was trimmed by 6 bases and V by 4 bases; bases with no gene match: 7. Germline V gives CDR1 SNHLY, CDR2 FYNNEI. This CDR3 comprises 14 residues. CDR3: CASSGTYRGLEQYF. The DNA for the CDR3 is TGTGCCAGCAGTGGGACCTACAGGGGGCTCGAGCAGTACTTC.

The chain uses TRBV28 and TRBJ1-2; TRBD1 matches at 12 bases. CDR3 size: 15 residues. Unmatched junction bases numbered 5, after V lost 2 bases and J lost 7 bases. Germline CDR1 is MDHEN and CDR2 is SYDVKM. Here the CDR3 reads CASSLAGGQGAGYTF. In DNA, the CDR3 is TGTGCCAGCAGTTTAGCGGGGGGACAGGGGGCTGGCTACACCTTC.

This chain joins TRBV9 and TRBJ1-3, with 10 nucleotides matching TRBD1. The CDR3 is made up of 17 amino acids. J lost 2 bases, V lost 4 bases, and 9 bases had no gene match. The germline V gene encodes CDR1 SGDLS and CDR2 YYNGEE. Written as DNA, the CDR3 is TGTGCCAGCAGCCAGAACACTGACAGGGGGCCTGGAAACACCATATATTTT. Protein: CASSQNTDRGPGNTIYF.

CDR3 nucleotide sequence: TGTGCCAGCAGTTTAGGCACCGCGGAGCAGTTCTTC. Residues: CASSLGTAEQFF. The chain carries TRBV12-3 or TRBV12-4 and TRBJ2-1; D is undetermined. V was trimmed by 1 base and J by 10 bases, leaving 8 bases between them. This CDR3 is built from 12 residues.

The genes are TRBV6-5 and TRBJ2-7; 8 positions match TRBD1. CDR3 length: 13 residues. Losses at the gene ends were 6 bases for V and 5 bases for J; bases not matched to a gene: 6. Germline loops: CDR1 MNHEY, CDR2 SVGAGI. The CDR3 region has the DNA TGTGCCAGCAGCCGGGACAGGAGGCACGAGCAGTACTTC. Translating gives CASSRDRRHEQYF.

The CDR3 reads CASSQDRRQSTNYGYTF. The DNA of the CDR3 is TGTGCCAGCAGCCAAGATAGGAGACAGTCCACTAACTATGGCTACACCTTC. The V and J genes are TRBV14 and TRBJ1-2; weak D call: TRBD1 (5 bases). The ends were cut back, 0 bases at V and 0 bases at J, with 14 bases in the middle. The CDR3 runs 17 residues. Per germline, CDR1 SGHDN and CDR2 FVKESK. Variable domain in full (rest from reference TRBV14 and TRBJ1-2): EAGVTQFPSHSVIEKGQTVTLRCDPISGHDNLYWYRRVMGKEIKFLLHFVKESKQDESGMPNNRFLAERTGGTYSTLKVQPAELEDSGVYFCASSQDRRQSTNYGYTFGSGTRLTVV.

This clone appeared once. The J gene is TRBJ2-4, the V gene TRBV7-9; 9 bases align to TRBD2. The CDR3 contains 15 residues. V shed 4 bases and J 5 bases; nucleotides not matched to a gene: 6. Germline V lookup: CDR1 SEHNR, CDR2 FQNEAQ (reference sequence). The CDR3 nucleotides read TGTGCCAGCAGCTCGACTAGCGGTGGGCAAAACATTCAGTACTTC. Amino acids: CASSSTSGGQNIQYF. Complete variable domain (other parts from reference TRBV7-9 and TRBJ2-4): DTGVSQNPRHKITKRGQNVTFRCDPISEHNRLYWYRQTLGQGPEFLTYFQNEAQLEKSRLLSDRFSAERPKGSFSTLEIQRTEQGDSAMYLCASSSTSGGQNIQYFGAGTRLSVL.

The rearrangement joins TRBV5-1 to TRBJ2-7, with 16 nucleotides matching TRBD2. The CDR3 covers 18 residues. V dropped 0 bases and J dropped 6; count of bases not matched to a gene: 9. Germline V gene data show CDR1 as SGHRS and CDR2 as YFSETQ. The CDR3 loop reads CASSLVPGLAGGPGEQYF. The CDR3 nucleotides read TGCGCCAGCAGCTTGGTGCCGGGACTAGCGGGAGGGCCCGGCGAGCAGTACTTC.

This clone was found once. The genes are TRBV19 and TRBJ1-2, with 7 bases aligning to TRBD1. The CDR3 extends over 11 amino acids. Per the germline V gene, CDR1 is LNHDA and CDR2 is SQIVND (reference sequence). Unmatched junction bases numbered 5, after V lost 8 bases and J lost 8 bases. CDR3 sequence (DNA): TGTGCCAGTGAAGACAGGGTCGGCTACACCTTC. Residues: CASEDRVGYTF.

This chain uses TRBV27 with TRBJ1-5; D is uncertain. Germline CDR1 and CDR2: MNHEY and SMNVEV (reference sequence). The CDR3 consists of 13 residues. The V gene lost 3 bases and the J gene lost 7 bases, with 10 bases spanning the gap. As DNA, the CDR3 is TGTGCCAGCAGTTTTCAGGCAAGGCAGCCCCAGCATTTT. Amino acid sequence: CASSFQARQPQHF.

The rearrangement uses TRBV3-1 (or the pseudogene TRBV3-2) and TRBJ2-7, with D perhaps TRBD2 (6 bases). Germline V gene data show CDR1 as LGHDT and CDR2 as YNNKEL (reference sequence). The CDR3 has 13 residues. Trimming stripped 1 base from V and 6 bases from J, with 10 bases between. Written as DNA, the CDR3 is TGTGCCAGCAGCCAAGGCGGGATAGGCGAGCAGTACTTC. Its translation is CASSQGGIGEQYF.

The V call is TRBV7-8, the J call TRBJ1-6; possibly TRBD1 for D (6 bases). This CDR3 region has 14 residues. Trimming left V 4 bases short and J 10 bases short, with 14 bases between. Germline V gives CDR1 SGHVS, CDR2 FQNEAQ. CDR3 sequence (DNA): TGTGCCAGCAGCTCAGGACAGTGGGCCTCACCCCTCCACTTT. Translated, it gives CASSSGQWASPLHF.

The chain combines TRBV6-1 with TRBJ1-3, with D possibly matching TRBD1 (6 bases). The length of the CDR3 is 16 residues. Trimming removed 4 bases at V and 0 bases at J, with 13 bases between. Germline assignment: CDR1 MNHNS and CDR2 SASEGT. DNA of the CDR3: TGTGCCAGCAGTGCACAGGGAAACCCCTCTGGAAACACCATATATTTT. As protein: CASSAQGNPSGNTIYF.

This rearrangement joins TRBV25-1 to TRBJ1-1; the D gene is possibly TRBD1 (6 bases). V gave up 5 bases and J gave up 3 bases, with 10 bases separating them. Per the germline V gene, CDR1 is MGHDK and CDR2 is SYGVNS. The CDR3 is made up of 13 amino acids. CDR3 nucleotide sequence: TGTGCCAGCAGTCGGGGGGGGCACACTGAAGCTTTCTTT. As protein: CASSRGGHTEAFF.

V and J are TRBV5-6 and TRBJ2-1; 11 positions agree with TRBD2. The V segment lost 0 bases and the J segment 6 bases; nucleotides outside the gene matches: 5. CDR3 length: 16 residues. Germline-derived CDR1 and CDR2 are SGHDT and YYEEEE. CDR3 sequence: CASSLGGLAGVNEQFF. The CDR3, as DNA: TGTGCCAGCAGCTTGGGAGGACTAGCGGGCGTCAATGAGCAGTTCTTC.